The T cell receptor (beta chain) under discussion was sequenced for a study of T cells after yellow fever vaccination (dated by TCRdb to about 2019). Describing the broader study: The SMART-Seq v4 Ultra Low Input RNA kit was used to prepare libraries from fractions with low cell numbers. To track T-cell clones before and after primary and booster YFV17D yellow fever vaccination, bulk TCR alpha and beta repertoires were sequenced longitudinally. Two healthy male donors, one aged 18 to 30 and one aged 30 to 40 years, were included in the cohort. Bulk PBMC replicates and cell subsets were isolated from blood drawn at multiple timepoints before and after both primary and secondary immunization.

Sequencing instrument: Illumina NovaSeq 6000. TCR cDNA was synthesized by 5'RACE template switching, through which a universal primer site and unique molecular identifiers were introduced. Priming of cDNA synthesis was performed from both the TCR alpha and TCR beta constant segments. Library amplification involved two PCR steps, and the second step added sample barcodes and sequencing adapters. Libraries were sequenced on Illumina HiSeq 2500 (2x100 bp) or NovaSeq (2x150 bp). In the original analysis: Demultiplexing of reads and collapsing into UMI consensus sequences were performed with MIGEC, and V(D)J alignment was carried out with MiXCR. Vaccine-responding clonotypes were defined with edgeR using replicate PBMC samples, requiring FDR below 0.01 and a log2 fold change above 5 up to day 15. CD4 or CD8 identity was assigned to each bulk clonotype according to whether the clonotype was present at higher abundance in the sequenced CD4 repertoire or the sequenced CD8 repertoire. The public reads were reanalyzed by TCRdb: fastp trimming at Q25, MiXCR alignment, in-frame beta chains only. Each entry merges the rows of one CDR3 protein and shows their most common DNA and genes. In this record, the V and J calls reflect TCRdb's handling and not the investigators' own analysis. The sample table lists some 320,000 distinct CDR3 sequences, around 4.3% of them with a count of one. Roughly 19% of the sample is taken by the ten largest.

The label giving this sample's treatment or condition can be read as: live attenuated yellow fever vaccine strain. At every blood-draw timepoint, two biological replicates of bulk PBMCs were collected. PBMCs were isolated from peripheral blood using a standard Ficoll-Paque protocol. TriZol was used to extract RNA from bulk PBMCs, from CD4 and CD8 fractions, and from dextramer-positive and dextramer-negative fractions. This clonotype was detected a few times. No cognate antigen has been identified for it. The input lacks base qualities; no much larger clone sits a single base away. The full study reports these points: Most clones expanded after primary vaccination were re-detected after the booster (96% of CD4 and roughly 85% of CD8), suggesting broad memory maintenance. Because the study included only a couple of donors, the extent to which the findings can be generalized is limited. Compared with the primary T-cell response, the secondary T-cell response was faster but weaker, reaching its peak on day 5 rather than on day 15. A small share of clonotypes was detected in both CD4 and CD8 compartments, with the overlap likely arising from convergent recombination. Computational filtering was needed because FACS-sorted repertoires could contain abundant contaminating clonotypes from the bulk population.

The CDR3 starts with the cysteine, ends with the phenylalanine, and has 15 residues. Only the CDR3 DNA is retained, 45 bases long and in frame from the first base. Deletion took 1 base off V and 0 bases off J, with a span of 9 bases between the germline ends. CDR1 is given as SGHAT and CDR2 as FQNNGV, both from the germline V gene. This receptor chain uses TRBV11-2 and TRBJ1-1; confidence is insufficient to name the D gene. The sequences come from PBMCs, collected 15 days after the yellow fever booster vaccination. The receptor's source is a man in his late teens or twenties who received the YFV17D yellow fever vaccine. The CDR3 protein: CASSLAGYMNTEAFF. The nucleotide sequence is TGTGCCAGCAGCTTAGCGGGGTACATGAACACTGAAGCTTTCTTT.